This record concerns one T cell receptor beta chain sequence. The antigen is not known. Produced via immunoSEQ multiplex PCR; TCRdb's table is partial and in-frame only. The sample includes tens of thousands of clones, 65% to 90% of them seen just once. The data are from a study of T cells in narcolepsy. As for the study in general: Patients with NT1 or NT2 and healthy control donors were enrolled. Overall study results and limits: Reportedly, autoreactive clonotypes were serially detected in patients' blood but not controls'. Same-patient CSF and blood CD4+ T cell clonotypes included HCRT-specific and TRIB2-specific autoreactive ones. In some patient and control memory CD4+ samples, autoreactive clones were absent.

Looked up from germline, CDR1 is SGHTA and CDR2 is FQGNSA. Trimming removed 5 bases at V and 5 bases at J, with 12 bases between. The CDR3 is made up of 13 amino acids. This sequence originates from a human donor in good health. Sequencing was performed on memory (CD45RA-) CD4+ T cells from blood. J is TRBJ1-1 and V is TRBV7-2, with D possibly being TRBD1 (5 bases). Here the CDR3 reads CASSPGRQTEAFF. CDR3 DNA sequence: TGTGCCAGCAGCCCAGGGAGGCAGACTGAAGCTTTCTTT.